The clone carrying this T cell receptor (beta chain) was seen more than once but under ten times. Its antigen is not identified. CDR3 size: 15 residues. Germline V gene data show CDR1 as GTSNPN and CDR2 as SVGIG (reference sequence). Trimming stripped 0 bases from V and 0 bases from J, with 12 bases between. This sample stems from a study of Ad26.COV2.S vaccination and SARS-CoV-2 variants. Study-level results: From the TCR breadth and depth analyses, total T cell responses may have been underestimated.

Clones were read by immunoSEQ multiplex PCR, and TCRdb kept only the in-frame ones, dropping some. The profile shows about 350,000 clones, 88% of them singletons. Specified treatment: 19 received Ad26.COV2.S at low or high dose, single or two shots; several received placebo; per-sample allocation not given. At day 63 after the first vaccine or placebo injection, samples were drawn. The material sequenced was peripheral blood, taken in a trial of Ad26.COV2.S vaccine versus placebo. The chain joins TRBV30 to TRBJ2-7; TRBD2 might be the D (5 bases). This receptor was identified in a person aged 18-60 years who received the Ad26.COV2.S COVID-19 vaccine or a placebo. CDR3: CAWSVRYGDSYEQYF. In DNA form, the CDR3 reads TGTGCCTGGAGTGTTCGTTACGGGGACTCCTACGAGCAGTACTTC. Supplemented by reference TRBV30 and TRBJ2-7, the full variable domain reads SQTIHQWPATLVQPVGSPLSLECTVEGTSNPNLYWYRQAAGRGLQLLFYSVGIGQISSEVPQNLSASRPQDRQFILSSKKLLLSDSGFYLCAWSVRYGDSYEQYFGPGTRLTVT.